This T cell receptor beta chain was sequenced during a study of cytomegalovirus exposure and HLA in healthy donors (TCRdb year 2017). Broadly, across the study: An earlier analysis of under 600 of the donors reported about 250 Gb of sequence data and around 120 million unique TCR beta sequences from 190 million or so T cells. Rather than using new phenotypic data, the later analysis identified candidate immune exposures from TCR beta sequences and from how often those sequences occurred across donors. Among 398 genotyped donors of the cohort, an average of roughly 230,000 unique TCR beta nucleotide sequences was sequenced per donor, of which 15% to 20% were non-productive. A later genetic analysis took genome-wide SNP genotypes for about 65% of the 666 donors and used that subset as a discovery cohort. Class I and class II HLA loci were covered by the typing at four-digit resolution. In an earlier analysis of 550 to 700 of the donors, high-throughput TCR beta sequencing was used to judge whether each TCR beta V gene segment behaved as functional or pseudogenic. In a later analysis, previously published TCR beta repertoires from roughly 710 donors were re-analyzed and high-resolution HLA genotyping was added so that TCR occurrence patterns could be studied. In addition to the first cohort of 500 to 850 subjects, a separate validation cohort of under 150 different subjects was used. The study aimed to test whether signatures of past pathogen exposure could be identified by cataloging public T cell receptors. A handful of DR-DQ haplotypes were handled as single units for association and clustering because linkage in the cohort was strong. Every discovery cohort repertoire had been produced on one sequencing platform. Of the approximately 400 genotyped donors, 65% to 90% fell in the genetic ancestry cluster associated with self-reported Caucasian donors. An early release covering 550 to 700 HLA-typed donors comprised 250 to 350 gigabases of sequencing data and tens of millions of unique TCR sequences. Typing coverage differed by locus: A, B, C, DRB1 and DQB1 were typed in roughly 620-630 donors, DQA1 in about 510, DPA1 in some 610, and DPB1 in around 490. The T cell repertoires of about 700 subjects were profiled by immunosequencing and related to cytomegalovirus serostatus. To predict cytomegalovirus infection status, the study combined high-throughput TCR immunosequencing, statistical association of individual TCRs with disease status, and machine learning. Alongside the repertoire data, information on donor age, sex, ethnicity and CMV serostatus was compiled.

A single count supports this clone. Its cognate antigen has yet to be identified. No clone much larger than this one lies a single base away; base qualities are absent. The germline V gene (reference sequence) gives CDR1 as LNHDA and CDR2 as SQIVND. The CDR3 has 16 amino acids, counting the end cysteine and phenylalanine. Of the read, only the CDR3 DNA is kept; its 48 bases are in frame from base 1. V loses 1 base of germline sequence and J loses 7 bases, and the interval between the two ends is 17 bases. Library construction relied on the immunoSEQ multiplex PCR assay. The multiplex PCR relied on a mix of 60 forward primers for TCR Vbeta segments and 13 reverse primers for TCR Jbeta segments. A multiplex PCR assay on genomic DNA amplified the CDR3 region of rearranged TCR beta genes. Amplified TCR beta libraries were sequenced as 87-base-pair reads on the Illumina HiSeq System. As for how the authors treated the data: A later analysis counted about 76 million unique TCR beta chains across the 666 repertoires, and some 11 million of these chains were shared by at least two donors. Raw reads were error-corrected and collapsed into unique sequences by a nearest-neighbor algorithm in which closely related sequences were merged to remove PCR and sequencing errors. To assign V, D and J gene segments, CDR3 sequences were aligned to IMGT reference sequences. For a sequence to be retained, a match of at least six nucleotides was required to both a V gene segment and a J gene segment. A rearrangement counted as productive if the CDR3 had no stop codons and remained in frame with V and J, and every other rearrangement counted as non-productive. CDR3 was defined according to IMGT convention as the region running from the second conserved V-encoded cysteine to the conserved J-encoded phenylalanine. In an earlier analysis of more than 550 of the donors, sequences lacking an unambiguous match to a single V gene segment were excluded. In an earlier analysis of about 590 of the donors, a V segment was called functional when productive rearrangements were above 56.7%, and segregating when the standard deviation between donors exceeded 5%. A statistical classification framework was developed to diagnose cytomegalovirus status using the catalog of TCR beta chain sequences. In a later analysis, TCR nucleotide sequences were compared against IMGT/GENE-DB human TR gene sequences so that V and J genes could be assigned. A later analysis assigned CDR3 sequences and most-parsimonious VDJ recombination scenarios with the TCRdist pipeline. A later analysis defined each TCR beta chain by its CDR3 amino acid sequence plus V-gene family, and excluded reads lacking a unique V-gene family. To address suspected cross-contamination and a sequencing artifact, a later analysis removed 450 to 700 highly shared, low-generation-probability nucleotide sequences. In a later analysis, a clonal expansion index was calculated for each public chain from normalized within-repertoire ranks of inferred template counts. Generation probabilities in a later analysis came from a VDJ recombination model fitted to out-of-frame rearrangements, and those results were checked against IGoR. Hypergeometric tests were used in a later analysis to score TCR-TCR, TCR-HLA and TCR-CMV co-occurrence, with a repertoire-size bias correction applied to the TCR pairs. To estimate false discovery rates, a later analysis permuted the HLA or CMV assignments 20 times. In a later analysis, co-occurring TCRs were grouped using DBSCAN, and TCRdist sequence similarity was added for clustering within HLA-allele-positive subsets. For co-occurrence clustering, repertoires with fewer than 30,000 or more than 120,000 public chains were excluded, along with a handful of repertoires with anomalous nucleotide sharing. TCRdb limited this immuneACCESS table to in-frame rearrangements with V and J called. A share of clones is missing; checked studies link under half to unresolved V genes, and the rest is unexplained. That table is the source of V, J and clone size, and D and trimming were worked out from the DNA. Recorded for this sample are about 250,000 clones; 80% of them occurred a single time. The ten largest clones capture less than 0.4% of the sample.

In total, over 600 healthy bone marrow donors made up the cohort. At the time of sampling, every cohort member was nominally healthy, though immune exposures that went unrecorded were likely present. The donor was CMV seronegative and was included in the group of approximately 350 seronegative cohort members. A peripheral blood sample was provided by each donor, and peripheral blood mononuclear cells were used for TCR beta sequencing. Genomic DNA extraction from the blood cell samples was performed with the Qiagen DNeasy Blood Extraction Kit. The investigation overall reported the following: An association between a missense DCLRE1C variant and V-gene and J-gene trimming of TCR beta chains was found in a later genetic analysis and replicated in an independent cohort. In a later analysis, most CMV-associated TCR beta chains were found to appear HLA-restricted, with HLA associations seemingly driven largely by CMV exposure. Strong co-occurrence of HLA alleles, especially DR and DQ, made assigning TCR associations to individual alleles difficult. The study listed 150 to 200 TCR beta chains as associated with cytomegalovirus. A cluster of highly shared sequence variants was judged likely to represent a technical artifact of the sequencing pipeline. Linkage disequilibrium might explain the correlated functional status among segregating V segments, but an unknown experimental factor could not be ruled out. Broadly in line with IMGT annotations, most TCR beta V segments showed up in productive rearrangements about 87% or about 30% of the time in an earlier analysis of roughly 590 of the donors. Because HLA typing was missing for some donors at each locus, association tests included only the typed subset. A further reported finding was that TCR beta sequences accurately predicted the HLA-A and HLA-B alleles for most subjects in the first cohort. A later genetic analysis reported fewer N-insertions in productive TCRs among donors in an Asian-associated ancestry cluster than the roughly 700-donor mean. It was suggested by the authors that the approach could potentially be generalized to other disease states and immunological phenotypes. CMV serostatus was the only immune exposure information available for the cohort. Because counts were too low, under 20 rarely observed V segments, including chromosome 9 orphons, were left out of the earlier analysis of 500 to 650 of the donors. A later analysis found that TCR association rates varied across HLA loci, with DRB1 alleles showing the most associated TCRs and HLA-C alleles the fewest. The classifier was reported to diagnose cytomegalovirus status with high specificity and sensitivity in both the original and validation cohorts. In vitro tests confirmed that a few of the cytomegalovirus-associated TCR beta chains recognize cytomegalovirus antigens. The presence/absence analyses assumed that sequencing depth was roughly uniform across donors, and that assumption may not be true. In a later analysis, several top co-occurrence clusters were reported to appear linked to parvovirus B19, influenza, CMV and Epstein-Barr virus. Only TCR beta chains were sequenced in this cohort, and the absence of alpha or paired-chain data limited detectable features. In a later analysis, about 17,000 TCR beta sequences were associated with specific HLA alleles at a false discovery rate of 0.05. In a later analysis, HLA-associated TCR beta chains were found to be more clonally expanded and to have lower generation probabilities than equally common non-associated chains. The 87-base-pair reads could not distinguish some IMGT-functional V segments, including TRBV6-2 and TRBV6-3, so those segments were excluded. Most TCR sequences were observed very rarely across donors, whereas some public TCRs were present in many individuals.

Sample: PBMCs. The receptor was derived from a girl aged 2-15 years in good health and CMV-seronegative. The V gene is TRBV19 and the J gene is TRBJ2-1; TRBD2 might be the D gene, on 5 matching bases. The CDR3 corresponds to CASSIGASGSGNEQFF. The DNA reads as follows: TGTGCCAGTAGTATAGGGGCAAGCGGATCAGGTAATGAGCAGTTCTTC.